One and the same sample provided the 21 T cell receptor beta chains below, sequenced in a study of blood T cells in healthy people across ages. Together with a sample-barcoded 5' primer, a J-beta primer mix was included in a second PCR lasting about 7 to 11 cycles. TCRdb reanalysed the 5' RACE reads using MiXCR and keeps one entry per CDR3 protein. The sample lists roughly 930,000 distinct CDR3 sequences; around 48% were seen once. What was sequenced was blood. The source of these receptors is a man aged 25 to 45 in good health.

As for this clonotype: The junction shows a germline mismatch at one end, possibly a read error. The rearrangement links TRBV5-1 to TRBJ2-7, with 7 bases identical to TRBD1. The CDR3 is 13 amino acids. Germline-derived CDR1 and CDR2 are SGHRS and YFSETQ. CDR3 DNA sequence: TGCGCCAGCAGCGACGGGACAGCCGACGAGCAGTATTTC. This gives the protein CASSDGTADEQYF. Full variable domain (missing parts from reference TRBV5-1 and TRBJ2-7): KAGVTQTPRYLIKTRGQQVTLSCSPISGHRSVSWYQQTPGQGLQFLFEYFSETQRNKGNFPGRFSGRQFSNSRSEMNVSTLELGDSALYLCASSDGTADEQYFGPGTRLTVT.

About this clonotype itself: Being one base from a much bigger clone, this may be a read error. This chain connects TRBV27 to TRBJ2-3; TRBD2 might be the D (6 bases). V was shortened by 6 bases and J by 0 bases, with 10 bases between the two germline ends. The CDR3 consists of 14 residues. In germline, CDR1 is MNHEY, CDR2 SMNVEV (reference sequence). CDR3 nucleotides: TGTGCCAGCAGAGCCGGGACTAGCACAGATACGCAGTATTTT. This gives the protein CASRAGTSTDTQYF.

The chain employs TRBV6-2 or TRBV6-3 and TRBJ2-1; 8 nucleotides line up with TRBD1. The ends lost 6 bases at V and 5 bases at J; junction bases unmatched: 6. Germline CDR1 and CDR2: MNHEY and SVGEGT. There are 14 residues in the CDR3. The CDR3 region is CASRRTGGNNEQFF. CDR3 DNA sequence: TGTGCCAGCAGACGAACAGGGGGGAACAATGAGCAGTTCTTC.

Here the CDR3 DNA reads TGCAGTGCAGAGGACCGGGCCCTGTACCAAGAGACCCAGTACTTC. This codes for CSAEDRALYQETQYF. The chain joins TRBV20-1 to TRBJ2-5; D gene ambiguous. Trimming pared 6 bases from V and 0 bases from J, leaving 17 bases between. Germline CDR1 DFQATT, CDR2 SNEGSKA (reference sequence). This CDR3 has 15 amino acids.

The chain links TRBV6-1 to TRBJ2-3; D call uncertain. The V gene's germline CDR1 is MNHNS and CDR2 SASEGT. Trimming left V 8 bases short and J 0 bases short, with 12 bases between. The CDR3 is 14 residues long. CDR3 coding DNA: TGTGCCAGCTCCGGTCTGATTAGCACAGATACGCAGTATTTT. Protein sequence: CASSGLISTDTQYF.

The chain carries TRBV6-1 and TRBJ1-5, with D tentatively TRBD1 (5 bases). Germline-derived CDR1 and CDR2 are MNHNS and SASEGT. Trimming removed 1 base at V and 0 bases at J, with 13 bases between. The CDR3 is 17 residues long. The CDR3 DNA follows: TGTGCCAGCAGTGAAGTGGCCGGGACGCATAGCAATCAGCCCCAGCATTTT. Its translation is CASSEVAGTHSNQPQHF.

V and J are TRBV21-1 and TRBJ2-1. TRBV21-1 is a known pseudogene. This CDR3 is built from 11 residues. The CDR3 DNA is TGTGCCAGCACCCACGGACCTGAGCAGTTCTTC. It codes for CASTHGPEQFF.

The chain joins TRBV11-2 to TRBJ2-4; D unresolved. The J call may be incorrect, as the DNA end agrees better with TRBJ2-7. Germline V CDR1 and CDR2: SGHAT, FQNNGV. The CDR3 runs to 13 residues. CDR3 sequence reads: CASSLEAPYEQYF. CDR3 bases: TGTGCCAGCAGCTTAGAGGCCCCCTACGAGCAGTACTTC.

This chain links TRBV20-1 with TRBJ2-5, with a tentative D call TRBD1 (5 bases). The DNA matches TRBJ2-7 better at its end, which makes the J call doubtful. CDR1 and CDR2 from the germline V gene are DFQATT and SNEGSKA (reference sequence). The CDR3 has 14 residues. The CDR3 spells CSAEFPGHLYEQYF. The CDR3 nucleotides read TGCAGTGCTGAATTTCCCGGACACCTCTACGAGCAGTACTTC.

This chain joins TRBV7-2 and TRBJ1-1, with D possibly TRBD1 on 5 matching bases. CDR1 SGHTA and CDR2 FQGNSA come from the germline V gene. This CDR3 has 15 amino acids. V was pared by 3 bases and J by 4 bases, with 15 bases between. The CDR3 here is CASSLSRGVGTEAFF. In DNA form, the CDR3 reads TGTGCCAGCAGCTTGAGCCGGGGGGTGGGCACTGAAGCTTTCTTT.

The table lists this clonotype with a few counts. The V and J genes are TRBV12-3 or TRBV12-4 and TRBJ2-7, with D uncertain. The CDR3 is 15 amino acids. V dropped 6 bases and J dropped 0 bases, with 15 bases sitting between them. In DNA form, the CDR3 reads TGTGCCAGCAGCCCGCCAGCTGCAAGCTCCTACGAGCAGTACTTC. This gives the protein CASSPPAASSYEQYF.

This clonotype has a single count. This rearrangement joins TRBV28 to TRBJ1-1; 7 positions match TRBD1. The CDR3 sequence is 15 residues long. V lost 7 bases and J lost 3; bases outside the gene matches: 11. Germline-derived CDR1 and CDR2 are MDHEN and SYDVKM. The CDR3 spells CASIRPQGVDTEAFF. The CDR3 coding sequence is TGTGCCAGCATCCGCCCCCAGGGGGTAGACACTGAAGCTTTCTTT.

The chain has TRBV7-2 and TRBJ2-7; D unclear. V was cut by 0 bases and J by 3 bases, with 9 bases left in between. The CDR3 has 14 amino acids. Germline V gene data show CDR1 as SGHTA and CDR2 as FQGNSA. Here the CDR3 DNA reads TGTGCCAGCAGCTTAGCGCCCAACGGCTACGAGCAGTACTTC. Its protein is CASSLAPNGYEQYF.

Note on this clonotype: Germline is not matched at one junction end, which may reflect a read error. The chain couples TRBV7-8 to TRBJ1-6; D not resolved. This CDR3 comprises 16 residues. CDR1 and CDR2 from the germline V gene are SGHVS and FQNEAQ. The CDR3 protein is CASSQTVTSPRSPPHF. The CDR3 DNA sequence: TGTGCCAGCAGCCAGACGGTAACCTCACCAAGGTCACCCCCCCACTTT.

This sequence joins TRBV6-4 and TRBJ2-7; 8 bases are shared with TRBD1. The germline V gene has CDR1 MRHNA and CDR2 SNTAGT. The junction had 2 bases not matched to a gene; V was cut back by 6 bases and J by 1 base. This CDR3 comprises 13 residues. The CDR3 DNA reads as TGTGCCAGCAGGGACAGGGTTTCCTACGAGCAGTACTTC. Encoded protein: CASRDRVSYEQYF.

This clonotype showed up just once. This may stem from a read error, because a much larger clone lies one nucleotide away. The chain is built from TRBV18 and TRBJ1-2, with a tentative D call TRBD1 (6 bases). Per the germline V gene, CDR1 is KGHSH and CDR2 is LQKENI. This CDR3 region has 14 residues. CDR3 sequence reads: CAGSLGGNNYGYTF. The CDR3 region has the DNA TGTGCCGGCTCACTTGGGGGCAATAACTATGGCTACACCTTC.

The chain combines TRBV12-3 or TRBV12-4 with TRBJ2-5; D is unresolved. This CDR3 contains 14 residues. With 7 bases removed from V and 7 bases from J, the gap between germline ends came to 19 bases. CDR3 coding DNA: TGTGCCAGCACCCTTTATGGCTCCCCGGGGACCCAGTACTTC. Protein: CASTLYGSPGTQYF.

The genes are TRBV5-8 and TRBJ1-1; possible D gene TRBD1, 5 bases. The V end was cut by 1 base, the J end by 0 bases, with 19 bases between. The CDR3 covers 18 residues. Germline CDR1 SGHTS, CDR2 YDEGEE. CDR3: CASSLRTRSGFMNTEAFF. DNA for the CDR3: TGTGCCAGCAGCTTGCGGACACGGTCAGGTTTCATGAACACTGAAGCTTTCTTT.

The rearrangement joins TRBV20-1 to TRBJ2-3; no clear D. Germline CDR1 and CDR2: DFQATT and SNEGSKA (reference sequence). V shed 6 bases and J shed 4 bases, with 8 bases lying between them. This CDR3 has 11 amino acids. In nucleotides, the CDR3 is TGCAGTGCCCTGACCTCAGATACGCAGTATTTT. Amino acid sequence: CSALTSDTQYF.

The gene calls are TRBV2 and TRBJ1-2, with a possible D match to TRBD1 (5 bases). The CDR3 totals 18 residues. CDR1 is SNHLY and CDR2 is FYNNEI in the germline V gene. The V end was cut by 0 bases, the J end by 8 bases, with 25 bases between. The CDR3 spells CASSEAPWAGKVSEGYTF. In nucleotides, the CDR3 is TGTGCCAGCAGTGAAGCCCCCTGGGCAGGGAAGGTATCTGAAGGCTACACCTTC.

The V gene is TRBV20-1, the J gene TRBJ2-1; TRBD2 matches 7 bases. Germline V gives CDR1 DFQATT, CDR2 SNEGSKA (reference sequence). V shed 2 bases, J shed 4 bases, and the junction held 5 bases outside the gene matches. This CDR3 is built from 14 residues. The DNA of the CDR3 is TGCAGTGCTAGAATGAGGGGAGGGTACAATGAGCAGTTCTTC. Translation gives CSARMRGGYNEQFF.